This TCR beta chain was observed in a study of cytomegalovirus exposure and HLA in healthy donors. A word on this clone: What it binds is unknown.

Study findings and constraints: Both high specificity and high sensitivity reportedly marked the classifier's diagnosis of cytomegalovirus status.

Researchers ran the PCR with 60 Vbeta and 13 Jbeta primers. Generated by immunoSEQ multiplex PCR, the TCRdb table keeps only in-frame clones and is missing some. The table lists 100,000 to 150,000 clones, about 73% of them singletons. With 2 bases removed from V and 8 bases from J, the gap between germline ends came to 12 bases. CDR1 is MNHNS, CDR2 SASEGT, per germline. There are 14 residues in the CDR3. This clonotype was sampled from a woman aged 50 to 65 in good health and CMV-seropositive. The J gene is TRBJ1-4, the V gene TRBV6-1, with a possible D match to TRBD1 (5 bases). Sequenced input: PBMCs. CDR3 sequence reads: CASSEWGGGEKLFF. For the CDR3, the DNA is TGTGCCAGCAGTGAATGGGGGGGTGGGGAAAAACTGTTTTTT.